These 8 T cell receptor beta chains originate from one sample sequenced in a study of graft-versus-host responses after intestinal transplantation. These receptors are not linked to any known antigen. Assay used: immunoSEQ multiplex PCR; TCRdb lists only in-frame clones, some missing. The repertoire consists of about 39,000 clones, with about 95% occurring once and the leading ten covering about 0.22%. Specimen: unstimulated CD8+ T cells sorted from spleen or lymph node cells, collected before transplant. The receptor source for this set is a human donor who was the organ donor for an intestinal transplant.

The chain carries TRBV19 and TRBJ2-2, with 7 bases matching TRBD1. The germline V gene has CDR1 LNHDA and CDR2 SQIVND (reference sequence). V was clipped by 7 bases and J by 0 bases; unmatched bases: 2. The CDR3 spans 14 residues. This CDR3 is CASTGTANTGELFF. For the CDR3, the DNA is TGTGCCAGTACCGGGACAGCGAACACCGGGGAGCTGTTTTTT. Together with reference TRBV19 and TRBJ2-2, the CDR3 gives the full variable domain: DGGITQSPKYLFRKEGQNVTLSCEQNLNHDAMYWYRQDPGQGLRLIYYSQIVNDFQKGDIAEGYSVSREKKESFPLTVTSAQKNPTAFYLCASTGTANTGELFFGEGSRLTVL.

The CDR3 bases are TGTGCCAGCAGCCAAGAGGGGGTCACTGAAGCTTTCTTT. This translates into CASSQEGVTEAFF. This chain uses TRBV14 with TRBJ1-1; TRBD1 might be the D (5 bases). V was cut by 0 bases and J by 4 bases, with 6 bases left in between. Germline CDR1 SGHDN, CDR2 FVKESK. This CDR3 is built from 13 residues.

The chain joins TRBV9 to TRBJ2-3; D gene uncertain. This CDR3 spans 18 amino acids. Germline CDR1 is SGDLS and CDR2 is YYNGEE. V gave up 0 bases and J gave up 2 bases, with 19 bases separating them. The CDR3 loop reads CASSVGFPASAPTDTQYF. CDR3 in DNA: TGTGCCAGCAGCGTAGGATTCCCGGCGAGCGCGCCCACAGATACGCAGTATTTT.

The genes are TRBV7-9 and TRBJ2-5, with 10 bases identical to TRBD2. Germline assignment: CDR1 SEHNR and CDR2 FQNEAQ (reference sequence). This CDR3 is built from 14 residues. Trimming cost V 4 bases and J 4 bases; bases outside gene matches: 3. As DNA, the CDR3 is TGTGCCAGCAGCTCCCCTAGCGGGGGAGAGACCCAGTACTTC. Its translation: CASSSPSGGETQYF.

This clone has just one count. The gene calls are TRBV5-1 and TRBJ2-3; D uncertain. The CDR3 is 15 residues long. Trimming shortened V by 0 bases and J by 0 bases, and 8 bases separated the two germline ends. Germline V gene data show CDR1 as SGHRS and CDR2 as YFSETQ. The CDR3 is CASSLASYSTDTQYF. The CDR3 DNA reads TGCGCCAGCAGCTTGGCCTCCTATAGCACAGATACGCAGTATTTT.

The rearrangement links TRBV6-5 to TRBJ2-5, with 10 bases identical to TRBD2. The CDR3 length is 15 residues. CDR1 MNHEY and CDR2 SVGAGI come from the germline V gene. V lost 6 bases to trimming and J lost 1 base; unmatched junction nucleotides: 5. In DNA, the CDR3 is TGTGCCAGCAGCTCAGCGGGGGGGACCCAAGAGACCCAGTACTTC. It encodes CASSSAGGTQETQYF.

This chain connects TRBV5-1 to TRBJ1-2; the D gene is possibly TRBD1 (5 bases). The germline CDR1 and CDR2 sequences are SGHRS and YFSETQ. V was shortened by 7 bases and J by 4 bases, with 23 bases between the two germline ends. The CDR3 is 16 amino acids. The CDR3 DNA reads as TGCGCCAGCGCCCCCTTTGGCGGGGCTGATGGCTATGGCTACACCTTC. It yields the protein CASAPFGGADGYGYTF.

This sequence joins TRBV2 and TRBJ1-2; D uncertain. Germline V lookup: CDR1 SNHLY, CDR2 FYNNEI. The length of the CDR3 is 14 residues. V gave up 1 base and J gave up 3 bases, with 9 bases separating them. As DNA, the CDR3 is TGTGCCAGCAGTGAAGGGTACGGGCACTATGGCTACACCTTC. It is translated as CASSEGYGHYGYTF.